Listed here are 23 T cell receptor beta chains from one sample, sequenced in a study of T-cell reconstitution after alpha-beta-depleted transplantation in children listed by TCRdb under 2016. Library method: PCR. TCRdb names Illumina HiSeq 2500 as the instrument used. Molecular barcoding was employed in the preparation of TCR libraries, with unique molecular identifiers being used to normalize TCRbeta repertoire quantification. The public reads were reanalyzed by TCRdb: fastp trimming at Q25, MiXCR alignment, in-frame beta chains only. Merged by CDR3 protein, the rows form single entries marked with the most common genes and DNA. This sample holds 210,000 or so distinct CDR3 sequences; approximately 10% were observed only once. About 28% of the sample belongs to the ten largest clones. This specimen's treatment or condition label, per the study, means: allogeneic hematopoietic cell transplantation with graft depleted of TCRalphabeta T cells and CD19 B cells.

This material consisted of PBMCs, taken before TCRalphabeta/CD19-depleted stem cell transplant. The origin of the receptors is a child less than two years old with acute myeloid leukemia, due to receive a stem cell transplant.

This clonotype was seen many times. The V and J genes are TRBV24-1 and TRBJ1-5; a possible D gene is TRBD1 (6 bases). Germline CDR1 KGHDR, CDR2 SFDVKD. The CDR3 loop spans 12 amino acids. The V end was cut by 2 bases, the J end by 11 bases, with 9 bases between. CDR3 coding DNA: TGTGCCACCAGTGATTCCGACAGGACCCAGCATTTT. Amino acids: CATSDSDRTQHF.

This clonotype was seen repeatedly, ten times or more. The rearrangement joins TRBV18 to TRBJ2-1, with 11 bases lining up with TRBD2. CDR1 and CDR2 (germline): KGHSH, LQKENI. There are 17 residues in the CDR3. J gave up 2 bases and V 0 bases, and 3 bases lay outside the gene matches. CDR3 sequence reads: CASSPPFSGRAYNEQFF. The CDR3 DNA reads as TGTGCCAGCTCACCACCGTTTAGCGGGAGGGCCTACAATGAGCAGTTCTTC.

This clonotype came up many times. V usage is TRBV9 and J usage is TRBJ2-7; 9 positions match TRBD1. The CDR3 runs to 16 residues. Germline CDR1 is SGDLS and CDR2 is YYNGEE. The V and J ends lost 0 bases and 5 bases, in that order; junction bases with no gene match: 9. CDR3 nucleotide sequence: TGTGCCAGCAGCGTAGGACAGGGGGTGGATGGAAACGAGCAGTACTTC. Its translation is CASSVGQGVDGNEQYF. Drawing the rest from reference TRBV9 and TRBJ2-7, the complete variable domain is DSGVTQTPKHLITATGQRVTLRCSPRSGDLSVYWYQQSLDQGLQFLIQYYNGEERAKGNILERFSAQQFPDLHSELNLSSLELGDSALYFCASSVGQGVDGNEQYFGPGTRLTVT.

This clonotype has just a few counts. The chain has TRBV5-1 and TRBJ2-5; D is ambiguous. Between the trimmed V and J ends, which lost 7 bases and 5 bases, there was a span of 15 bases. Germline V gene data show CDR1 as SGHRS and CDR2 as YFSETQ. The CDR3 has 13 residues. The CDR3 reads CASRRPQAETQYF. CDR3 nucleotide sequence: TGCGCCAGCCGGCGCCCTCAAGCGGAGACCCAGTACTTC. Drawing the rest from reference TRBV5-1 and TRBJ2-5, the complete variable domain is KAGVTQTPRYLIKTRGQQVTLSCSPISGHRSVSWYQQTPGQGLQFLFEYFSETQRNKGNFPGRFSGRQFSNSRSEMNVSTLELGDSALYLCASRRPQAETQYFGPGTRLLVL.

CDR3 residues: CASSLVGGIAGTDTQYF. In nucleotides, the CDR3 is TGTGCCAGCAGCTTAGTTGGGGGCATAGCGGGGACAGATACGCAGTATTTT. The chain couples TRBV7-8 to TRBJ2-3; 8 nucleotides agree with TRBD2. V lost 1 base to trimming and J lost 3 bases; unmatched junction nucleotides: 9. Germline CDR1 and CDR2: SGHVS and FQNEAQ. The CDR3 consists of 17 residues.

The chain is built from TRBV7-3 and TRBJ1-1; D remains unclear. The V end was cut by 5 bases, the J end by 0 bases, with 10 bases between. The germline V gene encodes CDR1 SGHTA and CDR2 FQGTGA. This CDR3 region has 14 residues. CDR3 nucleotide sequence: TGTGCCAGCAGCGGATATACAGTGAACACTGAAGCTTTCTTT. This encodes CASSGYTVNTEAFF.

This clonotype has a count of ten or more. The gene calls are TRBV12-3 or TRBV12-4 and TRBJ2-6, with D perhaps matching TRBD2 (6 bases). The CDR3 runs to 16 residues. Trimming removed 3 bases at V and 2 bases at J, with 11 bases between. CDR3 in DNA: TGTGCCAGCAGTTTTCATCCGGGAGCTGGGGCCAACGTCCTGACTTTC. This sequence encodes CASSFHPGAGANVLTF.

This clonotype has only a few counts. This chain connects TRBV28 to TRBJ1-3; D unclear. Germline-derived CDR1 and CDR2 are MDHEN and SYDVKM. V was shortened by 8 bases and J by 0 bases, with 20 bases between the two germline ends. This CDR3 has 17 amino acids. The CDR3 loop reads CASQLLPSVSSGNTIYF. The CDR3 DNA sequence: TGTGCCAGCCAGCTTTTACCCAGCGTTAGCTCTGGAAACACCATATATTTT.

This clonotype was picked up many times. The chain couples TRBV2 to TRBJ1-3; D gene unclear. V shed 10 bases and J shed 1 base, with 14 bases lying between them. This CDR3 contains 14 residues. Germline V gene lookup returns CDR1 SNHLY and CDR2 FYNNEI. CDR3 sequence: CATLPTGSGNTIYF. In DNA, the CDR3 is TGTGCCACCCTACCCACGGGGTCTGGAAACACCATATATTTT.

The sample holds many counts of this clonotype. The DNA of the CDR3 is TGCAGCGTTGTAGGGGATGAGCAGTTCTTC. It yields the protein CSVVGDEQFF. This chain uses TRBV29-1 with TRBJ2-1; D possibly corresponds to TRBD1 (5 bases). The ends were cut back, 4 bases at V and 8 bases at J, with 6 bases in the middle. Germline V lookup: CDR1 SQVTM, CDR2 ANQGSEA. The CDR3 length is 10 residues.

This clonotype was recorded many times. CDR3 sequence (DNA): TGTGCCAGCCGAGGTGGCAATGAGCAGTTCTTC. The encoded protein is CASRGGNEQFF. The chain employs TRBV12-3 or TRBV12-4 and TRBJ2-1; no definite D call. The CDR3 is 11 amino acids. The V end was cut by 8 bases, the J end by 6 bases, with 8 bases between.

This clonotype was seen ten or more times. The V and J genes are TRBV7-3 and TRBJ2-3; 12 positions match TRBD2. This CDR3 spans 15 amino acids. Germline values: CDR1 SGHTA, CDR2 FQGTGA. J was trimmed by 4 bases and V by 2 bases; bases with no gene match: 1. Here the CDR3 DNA reads TGTGCCAGCAGCTTACTAGCGGGAGGGCCAGATACGCAGTATTTT. Encoded protein: CASSLLAGGPDTQYF. The full variable domain, in which reference TRBV7-3 and TRBJ2-3 provide the parts outside the CDR3, is GAGVSQTPSNKVTEKGKYVELRCDPISGHTALYWYRQSLGQGPEFLIYFQGTGAADDSGLPNDRFFAVRPEGSVSTLKIQRTERGDSAVYLCASSLLAGGPDTQYFGPGTRLTVL.

This clonotype has just a few counts. The rearrangement uses TRBV11-2 and TRBJ1-2; D is uncertain. V was clipped by 5 bases and J by 5 bases, with 9 bases between them. Germline loops: CDR1 SGHAT, CDR2 FQNNGV. The CDR3 is 12 amino acids. The CDR3 here is CASSQYEYGYTF. In nucleotides, the CDR3 is TGTGCCAGCAGCCAATATGAGTATGGCTACACCTTC. The full variable domain, completed using reference TRBV11-2 and TRBJ1-2, is EAGVAQSPRYKIIEKRQSVAFWCNPISGHATLYWYQQILGQGPKLLIQFQNNGVVDDSQLPKDRFSAERLKGVDSTLKIQPAKLEDSAVYLCASSQYEYGYTFGSGTRLTVV.

This clonotype was recorded at least ten times. The chain uses TRBV7-6 and TRBJ1-2, with no clear D. The V and J ends lost 11 bases and 4 bases respectively, with 11 bases between them. This CDR3 is built from 11 residues. The germline gives CDR1 SGHVS, CDR2 FNYEAQ. The CDR3 DNA follows: TGTGCCCTCCGCCGGGGCTATGGCTACACCTTC. This codes for CALRRGYGYTF.

This clonotype turned up a few times. The chain is built from TRBV10-3 and TRBJ1-2, with D possibly being TRBD1 (5 bases). With 11 bases removed from V and 4 bases from J, the gap between germline ends came to 17 bases. The CDR3 runs to 13 residues. From germline, CDR1 is ENHRY and CDR2 SYGVKD. CDR3 sequence: CAVPGLDGYGYTF. The DNA of the CDR3 is TGTGCCGTCCCGGGACTCGACGGCTATGGCTACACCTTC.

This clonotype was picked up many times. The V call is TRBV14, the J call TRBJ2-3, with a tentative D call TRBD1 (5 bases). This CDR3 has 14 residues. The V end was cut by 4 bases, the J end by 3 bases, with 11 bases between. CDR1 SGHDN and CDR2 FVKESK come from the germline V gene. Written as DNA, the CDR3 is TGTGCCAGCAGCCCCAGGGAATGGACAGATACGCAGTATTTT. Protein: CASSPREWTDTQYF.

This clonotype was counted at least ten times. The V and J genes are TRBV28 and TRBJ1-4, with no clear D. V lost 5 bases to trimming and J lost 7 bases, with 17 bases between them. The CDR3 is 15 residues long. Germline V lookup: CDR1 MDHEN, CDR2 SYDVKM. The CDR3 DNA reads as TGTGCCAGCAGTCTGATCGACATTGGAGGTGAAAAACTGTTTTTT. Translation gives CASSLIDIGGEKLFF.

This clonotype was detected ten times or more. This sequence joins TRBV20-1 and TRBJ2-1, with 11 nucleotides matching TRBD2. The CDR3 is 15 residues long. V was pared by 1 base and J by 9 bases, with 8 bases of the junction left unmatched. CDR1 is DFQATT, CDR2 SNEGSKA, per germline (reference sequence). The CDR3 DNA sequence: TGCAGTGCTAGAGTCGGGGTAGCGGGAGGGGTTGAGCAGTTCTTC. This sequence encodes CSARVGVAGGVEQFF.

This sequence joins TRBV25-1 and TRBJ2-5; no reliable D call. Trimming cost V 5 bases and J 1 base, with 20 bases left between them. This CDR3 comprises 17 residues. Germline V lookup: CDR1 MGHDK, CDR2 SYGVNS. This CDR3 is CASSPKGRVLIQETQYF. CDR3 in DNA: TGTGCCAGCAGTCCTAAGGGTAGGGTCCTTATCCAAGAGACCCAGTACTTC.

This clonotype was seen a few times. The rearrangement joins TRBV20-1 to TRBJ1-1; D remains ambiguous. There are 11 residues in the CDR3. V lost 5 bases and J 4 bases, leaving 8 bases between the germline ends. Looked up from germline, CDR1 is DFQATT and CDR2 is SNEGSKA (reference sequence). The DNA for the CDR3 is TGCAGTGCTCGAAGGGTCACTGAAGCTTTCTTT. The encoded protein is CSARRVTEAFF.

This clonotype has just a few counts. The rearrangement joins TRBV20-1 to TRBJ1-6; a weak D match, TRBD1 (5 bases). Germline CDR1 is DFQATT and CDR2 is SNEGSKA (reference sequence). The V and J ends lost 6 bases and 7 bases respectively, with 22 bases between them. The CDR3 consists of 16 residues. The CDR3 sequence is CSALGSRGSPNSPLHF. CDR3 nucleotide sequence: TGCAGTGCCCTTGGGAGTCGGGGCAGTCCCAATTCACCCCTCCACTTT.

There are many counts of this clonotype. The CDR3 DNA sequence: TGTGCCAGCAGCGGAAATACGCGGGCCAAGTACCAAGAGACCCAGTACTTC. Translation gives CASSGNTRAKYQETQYF. V and J are TRBV11-3 and TRBJ2-5, with a tentative D call TRBD2 (5 bases). This CDR3 contains 17 residues. V lost 5 bases, J lost 0 bases, and 19 bases lay in between. Germline V CDR1 and CDR2: SGHNT, YENEEA.

In its sample, this clonotype was seen many times. The chain is built from TRBV5-1 and TRBJ2-7; D is unclear. The CDR3 loop spans 13 amino acids. V gave up 4 bases and J gave up 2 bases, with 10 bases separating them. CDR1 is SGHRS and CDR2 is YFSETQ in the germline V gene. CDR3 residues: CASSPTAPYEQYF. The CDR3 bases are TGCGCCAGCAGCCCAACAGCCCCCTACGAGCAGTACTTC.